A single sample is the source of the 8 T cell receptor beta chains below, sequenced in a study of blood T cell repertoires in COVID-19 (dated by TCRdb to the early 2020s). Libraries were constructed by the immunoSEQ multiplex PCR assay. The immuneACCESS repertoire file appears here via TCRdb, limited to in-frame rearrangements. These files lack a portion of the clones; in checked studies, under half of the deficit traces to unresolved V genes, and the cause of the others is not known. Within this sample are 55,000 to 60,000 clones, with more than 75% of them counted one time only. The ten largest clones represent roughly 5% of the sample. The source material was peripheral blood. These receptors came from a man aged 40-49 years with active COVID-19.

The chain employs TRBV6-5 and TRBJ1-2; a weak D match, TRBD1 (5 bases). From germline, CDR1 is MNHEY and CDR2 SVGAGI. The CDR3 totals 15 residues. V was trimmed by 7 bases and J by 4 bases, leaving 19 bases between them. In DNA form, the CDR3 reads TGTGCCAGCACCGAGGGAGGGGCGGGGAGCTATGGCTACACCTTC. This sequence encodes CASTEGGAGSYGYTF.

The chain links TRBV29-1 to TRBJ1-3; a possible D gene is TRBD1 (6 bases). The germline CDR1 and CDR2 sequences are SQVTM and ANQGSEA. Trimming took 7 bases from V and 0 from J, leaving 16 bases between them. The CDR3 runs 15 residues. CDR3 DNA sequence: TGCAGCGGATCTACAGGGTTCAGCTCTGGAAACACCATATATTTT. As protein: CSGSTGFSSGNTIYF.

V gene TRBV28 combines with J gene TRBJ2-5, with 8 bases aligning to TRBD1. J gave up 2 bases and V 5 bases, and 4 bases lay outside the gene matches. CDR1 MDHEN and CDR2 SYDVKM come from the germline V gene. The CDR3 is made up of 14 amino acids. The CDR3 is CASSPRTGQETQYF. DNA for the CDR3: TGTGCCAGCAGTCCCAGGACAGGGCAAGAGACCCAGTACTTC.

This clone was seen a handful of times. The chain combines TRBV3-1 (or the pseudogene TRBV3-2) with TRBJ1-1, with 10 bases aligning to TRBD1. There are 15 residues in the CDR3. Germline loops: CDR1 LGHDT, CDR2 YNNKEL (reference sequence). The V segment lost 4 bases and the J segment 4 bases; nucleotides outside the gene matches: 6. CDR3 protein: CASSRGTGEGTEAFF. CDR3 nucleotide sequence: TGTGCCAGCAGCCGCGGGACAGGGGAGGGCACTGAAGCTTTCTTT.

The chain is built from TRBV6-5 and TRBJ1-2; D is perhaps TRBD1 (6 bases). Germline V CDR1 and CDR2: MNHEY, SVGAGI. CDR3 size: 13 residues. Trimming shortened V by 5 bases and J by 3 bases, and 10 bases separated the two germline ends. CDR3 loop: CASSTRQDYGYTF. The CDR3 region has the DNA TGTGCCAGCAGTACCCGACAGGACTATGGCTACACCTTC.

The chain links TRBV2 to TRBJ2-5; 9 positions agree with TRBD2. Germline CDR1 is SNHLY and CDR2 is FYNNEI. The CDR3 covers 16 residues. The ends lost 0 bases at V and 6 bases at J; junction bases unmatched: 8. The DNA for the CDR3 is TGTGCCAGCAGTGAAGCCAGTTCGGCGGGAGGGAAGACCCAGTACTTC. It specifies CASSEASSAGGKTQYF.

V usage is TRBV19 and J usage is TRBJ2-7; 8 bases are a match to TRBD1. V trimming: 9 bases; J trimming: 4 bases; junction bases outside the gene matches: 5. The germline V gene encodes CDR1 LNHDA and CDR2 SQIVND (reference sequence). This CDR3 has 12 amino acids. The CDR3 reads CARGQGAYEQYF. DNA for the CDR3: TGTGCCAGAGGACAGGGAGCATACGAGCAGTACTTC.

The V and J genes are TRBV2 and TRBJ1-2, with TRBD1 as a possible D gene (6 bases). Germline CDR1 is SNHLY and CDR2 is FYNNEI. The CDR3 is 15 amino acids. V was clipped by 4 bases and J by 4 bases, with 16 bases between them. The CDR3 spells CASSARAGESYGYTF. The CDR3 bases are TGTGCCAGCAGTGCGAGGGCAGGGGAGAGCTATGGCTACACCTTC.